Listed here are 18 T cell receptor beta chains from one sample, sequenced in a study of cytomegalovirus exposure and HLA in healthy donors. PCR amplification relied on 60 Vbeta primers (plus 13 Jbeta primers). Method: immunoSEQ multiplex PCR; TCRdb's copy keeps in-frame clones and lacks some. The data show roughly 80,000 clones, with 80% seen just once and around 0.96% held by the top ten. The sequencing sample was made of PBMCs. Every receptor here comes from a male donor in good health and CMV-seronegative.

The CDR3 DNA is TGTGCCAGCAGCCAGCGTCTGGGAGGGGCCACCGGGGAGCTGTTTTTT. Protein: CASSQRLGGATGELFF. This rearrangement joins TRBV14 to TRBJ2-2; 7 positions agree with TRBD2. The germline gives CDR1 SGHDN, CDR2 FVKESK. The ends lost 3 bases at V and 4 bases at J; junction bases unmatched: 8. The CDR3 extends over 16 amino acids. Complete variable domain (other parts from reference TRBV14 and TRBJ2-2): EAGVTQFPSHSVIEKGQTVTLRCDPISGHDNLYWYRRVMGKEIKFLLHFVKESKQDESGMPNNRFLAERTGGTYSTLKVQPAELEDSGVYFCASSQRLGGATGELFFGEGSRLTVL.

The CDR3 DNA sequence: TGTGCCAGCAAAAGCGGGGGGGCATTAGTGGAGCTGTTTTTT. Translating gives CASKSGGALVELFF. The chain is built from TRBV6-1 and TRBJ2-2, with TRBD2 matching over 10 bases. Germline values: CDR1 MNHNS, CDR2 SASEGT. The CDR3 sequence is 14 residues long. V trimming: 7 bases; J trimming: 10 bases; junction bases outside the gene matches: 9.

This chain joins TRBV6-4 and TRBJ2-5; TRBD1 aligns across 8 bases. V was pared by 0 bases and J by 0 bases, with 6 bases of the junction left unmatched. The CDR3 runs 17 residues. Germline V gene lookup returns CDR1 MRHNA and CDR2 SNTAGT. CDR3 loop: CASSDSDRGLYQETQYF. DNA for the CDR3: TGTGCCAGCAGTGACTCAGACAGGGGCCTGTACCAAGAGACCCAGTACTTC.

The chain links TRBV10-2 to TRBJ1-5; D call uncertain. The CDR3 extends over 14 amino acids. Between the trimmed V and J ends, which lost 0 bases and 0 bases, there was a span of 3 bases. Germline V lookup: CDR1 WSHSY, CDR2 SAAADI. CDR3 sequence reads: CASSESNSNQPQHF. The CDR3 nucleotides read TGCGCCAGCAGTGAGTCTAATAGCAATCAGCCCCAGCATTTT.

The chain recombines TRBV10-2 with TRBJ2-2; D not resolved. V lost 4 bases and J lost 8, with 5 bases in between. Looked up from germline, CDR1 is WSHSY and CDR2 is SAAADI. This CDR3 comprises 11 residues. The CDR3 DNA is TGCGCCAGCAGTGTAAAAGGGGAGCTGTTTTTT. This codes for CASSVKGELFF.

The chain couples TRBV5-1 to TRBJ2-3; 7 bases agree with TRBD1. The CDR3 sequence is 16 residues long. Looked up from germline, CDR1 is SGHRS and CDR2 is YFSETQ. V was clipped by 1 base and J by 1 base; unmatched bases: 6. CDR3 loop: CASSLNSGQGTDTQYF. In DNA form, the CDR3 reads TGCGCCAGCAGCTTGAACTCCGGACAGGGCACAGATACGCAGTATTTT.

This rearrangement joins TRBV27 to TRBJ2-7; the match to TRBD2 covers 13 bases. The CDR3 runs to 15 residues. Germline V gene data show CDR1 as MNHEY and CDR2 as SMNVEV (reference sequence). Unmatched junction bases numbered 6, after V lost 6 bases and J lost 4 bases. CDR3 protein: CASSRTSGRIYEQYF. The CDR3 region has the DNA TGTGCCAGCAGCCGGACTAGCGGGAGAATATACGAGCAGTACTTC.

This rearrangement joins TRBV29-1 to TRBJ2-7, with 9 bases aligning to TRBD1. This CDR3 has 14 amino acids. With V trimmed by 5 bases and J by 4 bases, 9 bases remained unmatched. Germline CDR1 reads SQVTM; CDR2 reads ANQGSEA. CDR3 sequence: CSVTPGQGKYEQYF. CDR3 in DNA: TGCAGCGTTACCCCGGGACAGGGAAAGTACGAGCAGTACTTC.

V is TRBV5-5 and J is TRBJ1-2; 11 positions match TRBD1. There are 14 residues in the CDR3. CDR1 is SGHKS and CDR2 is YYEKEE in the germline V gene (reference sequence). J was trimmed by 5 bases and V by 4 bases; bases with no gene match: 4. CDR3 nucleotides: TGTGCCAGCAGCGTCCGGGACAGGGGGTATGGCTACACCTTC. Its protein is CASSVRDRGYGYTF.

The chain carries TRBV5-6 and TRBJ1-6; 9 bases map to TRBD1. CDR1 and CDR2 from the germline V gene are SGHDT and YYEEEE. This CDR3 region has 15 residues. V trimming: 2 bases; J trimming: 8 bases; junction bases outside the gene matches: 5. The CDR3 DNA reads TGTGCCAGCAGCTTTTTAGACAGGGGGGATTCACCCCTCCACTTT. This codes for CASSFLDRGDSPLHF.

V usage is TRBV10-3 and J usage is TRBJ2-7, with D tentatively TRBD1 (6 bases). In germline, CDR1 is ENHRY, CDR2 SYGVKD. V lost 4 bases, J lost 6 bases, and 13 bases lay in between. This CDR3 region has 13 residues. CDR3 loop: CAISGPTGSEQYF. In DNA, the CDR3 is TGTGCCATCAGTGGCCCCACAGGGTCCGAGCAGTACTTC.

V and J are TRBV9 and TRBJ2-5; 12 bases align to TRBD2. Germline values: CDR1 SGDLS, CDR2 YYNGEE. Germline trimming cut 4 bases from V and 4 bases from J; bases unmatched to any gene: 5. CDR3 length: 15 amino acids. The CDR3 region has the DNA TGTGCCAGCAGCCCCCTAGCGGGGGGGGTAGAGACCCAGTACTTC. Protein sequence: CASSPLAGGVETQYF.

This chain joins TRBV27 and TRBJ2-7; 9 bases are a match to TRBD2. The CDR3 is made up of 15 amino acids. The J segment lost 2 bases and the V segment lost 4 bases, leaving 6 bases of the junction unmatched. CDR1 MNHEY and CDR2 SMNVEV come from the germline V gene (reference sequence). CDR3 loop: CASSSPGTSTYEQYF. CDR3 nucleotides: TGTGCCAGCAGTTCCCCCGGGACTAGCACCTACGAGCAGTACTTC.

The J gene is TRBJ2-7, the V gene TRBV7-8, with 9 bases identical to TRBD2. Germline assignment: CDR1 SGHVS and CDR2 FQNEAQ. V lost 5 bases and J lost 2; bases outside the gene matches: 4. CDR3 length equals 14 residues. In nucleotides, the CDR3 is TGTGCCAGCAGCGCCAGCGGGGGGCCCTACGAGCAGTACTTC. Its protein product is CASSASGGPYEQYF.

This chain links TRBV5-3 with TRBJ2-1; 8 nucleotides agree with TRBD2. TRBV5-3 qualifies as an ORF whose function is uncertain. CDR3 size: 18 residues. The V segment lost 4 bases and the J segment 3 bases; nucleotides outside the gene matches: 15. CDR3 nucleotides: TGTGCCAGAAGCCATACGCCGAGGGCTAGCGGGCGCTACAATGAGCAGTTCTTC. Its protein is CARSHTPRASGRYNEQFF.

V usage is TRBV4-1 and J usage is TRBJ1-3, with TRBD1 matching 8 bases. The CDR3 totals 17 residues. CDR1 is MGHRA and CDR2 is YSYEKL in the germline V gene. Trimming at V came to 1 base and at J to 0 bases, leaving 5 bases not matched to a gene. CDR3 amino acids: CASSQGTGPLSGNTIYF. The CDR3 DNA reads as TGCGCCAGCAGCCAAGGGACAGGGCCCCTCTCTGGAAACACCATATATTTT.

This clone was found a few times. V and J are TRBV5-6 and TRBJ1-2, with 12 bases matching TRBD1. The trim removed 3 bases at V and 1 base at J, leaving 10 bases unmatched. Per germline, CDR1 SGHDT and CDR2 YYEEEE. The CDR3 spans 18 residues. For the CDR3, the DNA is TGTGCCAGCAGCTGGGGGACAGGGGGCAGTAGCGATAACTATGGCTACACCTTC. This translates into CASSWGTGGSSDNYGYTF.

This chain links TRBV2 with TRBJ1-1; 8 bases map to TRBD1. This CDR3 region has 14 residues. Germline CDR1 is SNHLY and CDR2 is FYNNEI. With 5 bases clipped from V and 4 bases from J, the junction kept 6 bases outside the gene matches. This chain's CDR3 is CASSPDRGSTEAFF. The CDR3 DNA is TGTGCCAGCAGTCCAGACAGGGGCAGCACTGAAGCTTTCTTT.